This is a list of T cell receptor beta chains from one sample in a study of T cell responses to AZD1222 COVID-19 vaccine. Sequencing used immunoSEQ multiplex PCR; TCRdb keeps in-frame clones, though not all of them. This table holds about 120,000 clones, about 90% found once. Sequences were derived from peripheral blood, sampled on day 0 of AZD1222 vaccination. The receptors stem from an adult in good health. Each CDR3 is given with its conserved first and last residue. The order of the fields is V gene, D gene, J gene, CDR3 protein. The D gene is left open where the match is weak.

TRBV6-1	-	TRBJ1-6	CASSELGQPSSYNSPLHF
TRBV7-3	-	TRBJ2-7	CASSLTFGAGYEQYF
TRBV7-9	-	TRBJ2-7	CASSEGGYEQYF
TRBV2	-	TRBJ1-2	CATTRGQRANYGYTF
TRBV7-9	-	TRBJ2-3	CASSSWATDTQYF
TRBV28	TRBD1	TRBJ1-1	CVTGGFTEAFF
TRBV3-1/TRBV3-2	-	TRBJ2-1	CASSQLVNEQFF
TRBV24-1	-	TRBJ2-2	CAILADTGELFF
TRBV19	-	TRBJ1-4	CASSIDLTQSVNEKLFF
TRBV28	TRBD2	TRBJ2-2	CASSWPLAGGGTGELFF
TRBV10-1	-	TRBJ1-2	CASSDSVDYGYTF
TRBV19	-	TRBJ1-5	CATESTPSRVGVQPQHF
TRBV12-3/TRBV12-4	-	TRBJ2-5	CASSRTEETQYF
TRBV9	-	TRBJ2-3	CASSAYSTDTQYF
TRBV24-1	-	TRBJ1-2	CATSDWSYDYGYTF
TRBV19	-	TRBJ2-3	CASSIDQYTQYF
TRBV5-4	-	TRBJ2-1	CASSLPRGDEQFF
TRBV4-2	TRBD1	TRBJ1-2	CASRRQGQNGYTF
TRBV9	TRBD1	TRBJ2-5	CASSLRPDRGPETQYF
TRBV28	TRBD1	TRBJ1-6	CASSGGTGGGSPLHF